This T cell receptor (beta chain) is drawn from a study of OX40 agonist ivuxolimab in advanced cancers. Study at large: All patients had ivuxolimab intravenously every 2 weeks at 0.01 to 10 mg/kg. Subjects had a mean age of approximately 60 years, with a range of about 20 to 85; approximately 83% were male.

Findings and limits, study-wide: Among expanded peripheral T cells, antigen specificity went undetermined. At 0.1 to 3.0 mg/kg and by week 6, CD4+ and CD8+ T cells in the blood had expanded clonally.

Worth noting for this clone: Antigen: not known.

The CDR3 spans 15 residues. Germline lookup yields CDR1 MNHNY and CDR2 SVGAGI (reference sequence). The V and J ends lost 6 bases and 5 bases, in that order; junction bases with no gene match: 7. The table came from immunoSEQ multiplex PCR; TCRdb's copy has only in-frame clones and leaves some out. This table holds tens of thousands of clones, about 76% found once. The sequence was obtained from an adult with an advanced solid tumor such as melanoma, head and neck, liver or kidney cancer. The sequencing here drew on CD4+ or CD8+ T cells sorted from blood, taken in a trial of the OX40 agonist ivuxolimab. This rearrangement joins TRBV6-6 to TRBJ2-2; TRBD2 aligns across 9 bases. CDR3 in amino acids: CASSHGAGGTGELFF. The CDR3 nucleotides are TGTGCCAGCAGCCACGGAGCGGGAGGTACCGGGGAGCTGTTTTTT.